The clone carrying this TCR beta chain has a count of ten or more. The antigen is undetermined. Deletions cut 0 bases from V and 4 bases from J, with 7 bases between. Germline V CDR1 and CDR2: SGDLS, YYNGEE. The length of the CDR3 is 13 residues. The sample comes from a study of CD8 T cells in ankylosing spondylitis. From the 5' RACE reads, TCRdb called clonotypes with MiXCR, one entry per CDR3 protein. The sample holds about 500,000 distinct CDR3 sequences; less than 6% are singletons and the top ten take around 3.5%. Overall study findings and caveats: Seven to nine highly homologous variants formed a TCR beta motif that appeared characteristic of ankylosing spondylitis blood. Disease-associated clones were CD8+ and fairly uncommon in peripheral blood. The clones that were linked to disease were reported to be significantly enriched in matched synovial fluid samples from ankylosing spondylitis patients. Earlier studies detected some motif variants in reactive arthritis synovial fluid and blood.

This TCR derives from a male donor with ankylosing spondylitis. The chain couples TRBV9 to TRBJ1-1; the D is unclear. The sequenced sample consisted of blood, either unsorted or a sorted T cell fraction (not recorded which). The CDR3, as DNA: TGTGCCAGCAGCGTAGTGGGGTTCACTGAAGCTTTCTTT. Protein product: CASSVVGFTEAFF. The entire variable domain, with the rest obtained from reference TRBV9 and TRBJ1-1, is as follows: DSGVTQTPKHLITATGQRVTLRCSPRSGDLSVYWYQQSLDQGLQFLIQYYNGEERAKGNILERFSAQQFPDLHSELNLSSLELGDSALYFCASSVVGFTEAFFGQGTRLTVV.